Sequencing of this T cell receptor beta chain was carried out in a study of cytomegalovirus exposure and HLA in healthy donors. With 60 Vbeta and 13 Jbeta primers, the PCR was carried out. Here immunoSEQ multiplex PCR was the method, and the copy in TCRdb shows in-frame clones only, minus some. The sample lists around 70,000 clones, 74% occurring once. This CDR3 has 16 residues. Germline V CDR1 and CDR2: MDHEN, SYDVKM. Trimming cost V 4 bases and J 4 bases, with 19 bases left between them. About this clone itself: Its specificity is not known.

Study-wide findings and caveats: A later analysis linked 16,951 TCR beta sequences to HLA alleles at 0.05 false discovery rate. A later analysis showed that HLA-associated TCR beta chains had undergone more clonal expansion than equally common others. For most TCR beta V segments, an earlier analysis put the productive rate at about 90% or about 30% of the time.

The clonotype was recovered from a human donor in good health. The chain couples TRBV28 to TRBJ1-2; no clear D. Sequenced input: PBMCs. This chain's CDR3 is CASSSRSGEVGYGYTF. The DNA for the CDR3 is TGTGCCAGCAGTTCCCGTAGCGGGGAGGTTGGCTATGGCTACACCTTC.